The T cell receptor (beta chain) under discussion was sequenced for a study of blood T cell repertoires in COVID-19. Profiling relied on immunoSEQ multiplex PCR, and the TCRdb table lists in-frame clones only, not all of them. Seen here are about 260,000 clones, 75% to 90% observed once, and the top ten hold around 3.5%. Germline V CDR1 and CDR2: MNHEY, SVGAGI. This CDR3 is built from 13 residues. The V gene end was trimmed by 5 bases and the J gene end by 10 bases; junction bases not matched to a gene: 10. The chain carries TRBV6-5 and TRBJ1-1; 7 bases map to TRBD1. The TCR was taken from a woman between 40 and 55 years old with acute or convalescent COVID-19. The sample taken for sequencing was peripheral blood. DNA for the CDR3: TGTGCCAGCAGTCCCGGGACAGACGTTGGAGCTTTCTTT. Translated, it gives CASSPGTDVGAFF.